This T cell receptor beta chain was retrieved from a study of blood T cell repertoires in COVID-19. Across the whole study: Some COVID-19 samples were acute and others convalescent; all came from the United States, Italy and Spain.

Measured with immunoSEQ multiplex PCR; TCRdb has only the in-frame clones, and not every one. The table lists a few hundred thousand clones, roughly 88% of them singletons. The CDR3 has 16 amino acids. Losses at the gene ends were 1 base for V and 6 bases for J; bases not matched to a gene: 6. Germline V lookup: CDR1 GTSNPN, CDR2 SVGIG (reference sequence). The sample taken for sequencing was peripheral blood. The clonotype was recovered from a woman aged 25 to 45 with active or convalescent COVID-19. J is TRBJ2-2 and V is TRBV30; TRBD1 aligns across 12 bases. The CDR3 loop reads CAWSEVGTGGPGELFF. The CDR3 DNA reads TGTGCCTGGAGTGAGGTCGGGACAGGGGGCCCCGGGGAGCTGTTTTTT.